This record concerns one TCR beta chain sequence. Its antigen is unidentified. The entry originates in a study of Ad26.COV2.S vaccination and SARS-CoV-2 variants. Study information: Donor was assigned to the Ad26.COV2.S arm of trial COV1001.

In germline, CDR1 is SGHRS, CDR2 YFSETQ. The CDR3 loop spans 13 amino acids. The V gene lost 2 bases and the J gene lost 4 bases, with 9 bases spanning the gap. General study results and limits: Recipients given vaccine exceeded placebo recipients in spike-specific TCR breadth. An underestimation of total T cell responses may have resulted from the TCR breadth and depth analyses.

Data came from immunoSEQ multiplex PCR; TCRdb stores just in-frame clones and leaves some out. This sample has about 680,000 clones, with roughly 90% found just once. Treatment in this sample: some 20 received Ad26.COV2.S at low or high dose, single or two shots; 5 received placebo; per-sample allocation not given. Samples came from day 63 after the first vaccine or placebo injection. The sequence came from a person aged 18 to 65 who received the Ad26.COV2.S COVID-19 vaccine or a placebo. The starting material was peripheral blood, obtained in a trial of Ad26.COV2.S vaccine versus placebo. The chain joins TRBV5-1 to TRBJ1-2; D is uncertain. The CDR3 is CASSFTDRYGYTF. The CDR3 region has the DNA TGCGCCAGCAGCTTCACCGACCGCTATGGCTACACCTTC.